Following are 20 T cell receptor beta chains from one sample sequenced in a study of T-cell reconstitution after alpha-beta-depleted transplantation in children. Preparation of the TCRbeta library involved a method that used unique molecular identifiers. One entry per CDR3 protein results from TCRdb running MiXCR on the PCR reads. The table shows about 150,000 distinct CDR3 sequences, with about 9% occurring only once. The source was PBMCs, mostly from graft donor cells, collected 180 days after TCRalphabeta/CD19-depleted stem cell transplant. The source of these receptors is a female patient aged 2 to 10 who had a stem cell transplant for congenital amegakaryocytic thrombocytopenia, so the T cells may come from the graft donor.

At least ten counts were recorded for this clonotype. This chain links TRBV4-2 with TRBJ2-3, with TRBD2 as a possible D gene (5 bases). V lost 5 bases to trimming and J lost 4 bases, with 16 bases between them. Germline-derived CDR1 and CDR2 are LGHNA and YNFKEQ. CDR3 length equals 15 residues. The CDR3: CASSKSGLVADTQYF. CDR3 bases: TGTGCCAGCAGCAAAAGCGGCCTAGTTGCAGATACGCAGTATTTT.

This clonotype was found many times. J is TRBJ2-7 and V is TRBV5-1, with TRBD2 as a possible D gene (6 bases). V shed 0 bases and J shed 3 bases, with 10 bases lying between them. The CDR3 consists of 14 residues. The germline gives CDR1 SGHRS, CDR2 YFSETQ. The DNA of the CDR3 is TGCGCCAGCAGCTTGGAACTAGCTATCTACGAGCAGTACTTC. It specifies CASSLELAIYEQYF.

Many counts were recorded for this clonotype. The chain recombines TRBV12-3 or TRBV12-4 with TRBJ2-3, with D perhaps TRBD1 (6 bases). The CDR3 contains 15 residues. Trimming took 6 bases from V and 2 from J, leaving 15 bases between them. The CDR3 spells CASSPHRVLTDTQYF. The CDR3, as DNA: TGTGCCAGCAGCCCACACAGGGTACTCACAGATACGCAGTATTTT.

This clonotype was detected only a few times. This chain joins TRBV19 and TRBJ1-1; 10 bases match TRBD1. Germline trimming cut 5 bases from V and 10 bases from J; bases unmatched to any gene: 10. Germline V CDR1 and CDR2: LNHDA, SQIVND (reference sequence). CDR3 length: 14 residues. The CDR3 spells CASSPLRDRGSAFF. The CDR3 DNA follows: TGTGCCAGTAGTCCCCTCCGGGACAGGGGTTCAGCTTTCTTT.

CDR3 region: CSARVGTALGRETQYF. CDR3 nucleotide sequence: TGCAGTGCTAGAGTCGGGACAGCACTCGGTAGAGAGACCCAGTACTTC. This chain joins TRBV20-1 and TRBJ2-5, with TRBD1 identical over 7 bases. CDR1 DFQATT and CDR2 SNEGSKA come from the germline V gene (reference sequence). CDR3 length equals 16 residues. J gave up 4 bases and V 1 base, and 12 bases lay outside the gene matches.

This chain uses TRBV28 with TRBJ2-5; TRBD1 matches 9 bases. CDR3 length: 15 amino acids. Germline assignment: CDR1 MDHEN and CDR2 SYDVKM. Trimming cost V 3 bases and J 7 bases; bases outside gene matches: 9. Written as DNA, the CDR3 is TGTGCCAGCAGTTTCTCCTGGACAGGGGTTACGACCCAGTACTTC. Its protein product is CASSFSWTGVTTQYF.

The chain combines TRBV7-8 with TRBJ1-1, with D tentatively TRBD1 (5 bases). The CDR3 is made up of 13 amino acids. The V gene lost 5 bases and the J gene lost 3 bases, with 10 bases spanning the gap. Germline CDR1 reads SGHVS; CDR2 reads FQNEAQ. In DNA, the CDR3 is TGTGCCAGCAGCCAACCGGGGGACACTGAAGCTTTCTTT. Translation: CASSQPGDTEAFF. The whole variable domain, remainder taken from reference TRBV7-8 and TRBJ1-1, is GAGVSQSPRYKVAKRGQDVALRCDPISGHVSLFWYQQALGQGPEFLTYFQNEAQLDKSGLPSDRFFAERPEGSVSTLKIQRTQQEDSAVYLCASSQPGDTEAFFGQGTRLTVV.

This clonotype was seen repeatedly, ten times or more. The chain joins TRBV7-2 to TRBJ2-7; no definite D call. Looked up from germline, CDR1 is SGHTA and CDR2 is FQGNSA. V was shortened by 3 bases and J by 2 bases, with 8 bases between the two germline ends. The CDR3 has 13 amino acids. Written as DNA, the CDR3 is TGTGCCAGCAGCTTCCCCGGAACCTACGAGCAGTACTTC. Amino acids: CASSFPGTYEQYF.

The CDR3: CAISERLAERGYTF. DNA for the CDR3: TGTGCCATCAGTGAAAGGTTGGCGGAGCGCGGCTACACCTTC. The rearrangement uses TRBV10-3 and TRBJ1-2; no clear D gene. The length of the CDR3 is 14 residues. Trimming took 3 bases from V and 8 from J, leaving 16 bases between them. CDR1 is ENHRY, CDR2 SYGVKD, per germline.

The J gene is TRBJ2-5, the V gene TRBV5-1, with TRBD2 matching 9 bases. The germline V gene has CDR1 SGHRS and CDR2 YFSETQ. The CDR3 contains 16 residues. V was clipped by 4 bases and J by 4 bases; unmatched bases: 11. The CDR3 DNA is TGCGCCAGCAGCACGGGTCGGCGGGGGGGCCGAGAGACCCAGTACTTC. It specifies CASSTGRRGGRETQYF.

This clonotype was observed at least ten times. The chain joins TRBV9 to TRBJ2-5, with 12 bases identical to TRBD2. The CDR3 sequence is 16 residues long. The V gene end was trimmed by 3 bases and the J gene end by 1 base; junction bases not matched to a gene: 4. The V gene's germline CDR1 is SGDLS and CDR2 YYNGEE. CDR3 loop: CASSARGLAGQETQYF. As DNA, the CDR3 is TGTGCCAGCAGCGCAAGGGGACTAGCGGGCCAAGAGACCCAGTACTTC.

In its sample, this clonotype was seen many times. The V gene is TRBV9, the J gene TRBJ2-2; TRBD2 is a possible D gene (6 bases). Looked up from germline, CDR1 is SGDLS and CDR2 is YYNGEE. The CDR3 is 15 amino acids. V lost 4 bases and J 1 base, leaving 11 bases between the germline ends. The CDR3: CASSTRGGNTGELFF. In nucleotides, the CDR3 is TGTGCCAGCAGCACGCGGGGAGGGAACACCGGGGAGCTGTTTTTT.

This clonotype was counted many times. The chain employs TRBV20-1 and TRBJ1-5; unclear D gene. The CDR3 is 14 residues long. Per the germline V gene, CDR1 is DFQATT and CDR2 is SNEGSKA (reference sequence). V lost 0 bases to trimming and J lost 5 bases, with 11 bases between them. CDR3 nucleotides: TGCAGTGCTAGAGATCCCAAGGGCGATCAGCCCCAGCATTTT. Protein product: CSARDPKGDQPQHF.

This clonotype showed up many times. The V gene is TRBV20-1, the J gene TRBJ2-7; possibly TRBD1 for D (5 bases). The V and J ends lost 2 bases and 0 bases respectively, with 5 bases between them. Germline values: CDR1 DFQATT, CDR2 SNEGSKA (reference sequence). The CDR3 has 12 amino acids. The CDR3 region is CSARRGSYEQYF. The CDR3 nucleotides read TGCAGTGCTAGAAGGGGCTCCTACGAGCAGTACTTC.

The sample holds many counts of this clonotype. The CDR3 DNA follows: TGTGCCAGCAGTGAACGGTCGCTAGCGGGAATATGGGGTGTTAATGAGCAGTTCTTC. This encodes CASSERSLAGIWGVNEQFF. The V gene is TRBV6-2 or TRBV6-3, the J gene TRBJ2-1, with 9 positions matching TRBD2. The CDR3 is made up of 19 amino acids. Germline V lookup: CDR1 MNHEY, CDR2 SVGEGT. The ends lost 5 bases at V and 7 bases at J; junction bases unmatched: 21.

The chain recombines TRBV5-4 with TRBJ2-1; D unclear. CDR1 is SGHNT and CDR2 is YYREEE in the germline V gene (reference sequence). V lost 4 bases, J lost 8 bases, and 16 bases lay in between. The CDR3 sequence is 14 residues long. The CDR3 nucleotides are TGTGCCAGCAGCCGCCCGGGCGGTGTCGATGAGCAGTTCTTC. Translated, it gives CASSRPGGVDEQFF.

This clonotype showed up many times. CDR3 sequence: CASRPMAQETQYF. In DNA, the CDR3 is TGTGCCAGCAGGCCTATGGCCCAAGAGACCCAGTACTTC. V is TRBV12-3 or TRBV12-4 and J is TRBJ2-5, with D uncertain. Trimming left V 6 bases short and J 1 base short, with 9 bases between. CDR3 size: 13 residues.

This clonotype has a count of ten or more. The chain combines TRBV7-8 with TRBJ2-2, with TRBD1 identical over 7 bases. V was pared by 0 bases and J by 7 bases, with 2 bases of the junction left unmatched. CDR3 size: 14 residues. Germline values: CDR1 SGHVS, CDR2 FQNEAQ. CDR3 sequence reads: CASSLAGGGGELFF. DNA of the CDR3: TGTGCCAGCAGCTTAGCAGGGGGCGGCGGGGAGCTGTTTTTT.

This clonotype was counted at least ten times. This chain connects TRBV29-1 to TRBJ2-7; 8 nucleotides align to TRBD1. Germline lookup yields CDR1 SQVTM and CDR2 ANQGSEA. The J segment lost 5 bases and the V segment lost 4 bases, leaving 10 bases of the junction unmatched. There are 14 residues in the CDR3. The CDR3 DNA sequence: TGCAGCGTTGCCCTCGGGACAGGTCCCCACGAGCAGTACTTC. It is translated as CSVALGTGPHEQYF.

V gene TRBV10-3 combines with J gene TRBJ2-1; D is unresolved. Germline CDR1 is ENHRY and CDR2 is SYGVKD. CDR3 length: 13 residues. The V and J ends lost 2 bases and 5 bases respectively, with 7 bases between them. CDR3 in amino acids: CAISEAQNNEQFF. The CDR3 nucleotides are TGTGCCATCAGTGAGGCCCAAAACAATGAGCAGTTCTTC.